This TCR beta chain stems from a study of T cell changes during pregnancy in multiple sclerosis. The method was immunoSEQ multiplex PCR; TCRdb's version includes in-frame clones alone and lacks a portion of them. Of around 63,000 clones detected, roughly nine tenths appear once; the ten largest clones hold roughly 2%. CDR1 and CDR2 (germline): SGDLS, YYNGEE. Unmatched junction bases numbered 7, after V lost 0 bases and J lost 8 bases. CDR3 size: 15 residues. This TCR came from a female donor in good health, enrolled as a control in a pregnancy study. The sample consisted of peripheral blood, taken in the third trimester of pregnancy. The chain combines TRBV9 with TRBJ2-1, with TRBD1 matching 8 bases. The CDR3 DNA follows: TGTGCCAGCAGCGTAGTTGGGCAGGGGGCGGATGAGCAGTTCTTC. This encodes CASSVVGQGADEQFF. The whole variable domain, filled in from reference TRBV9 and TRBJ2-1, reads DSGVTQTPKHLITATGQRVTLRCSPRSGDLSVYWYQQSLDQGLQFLIQYYNGEERAKGNILERFSAQQFPDLHSELNLSSLELGDSALYFCASSVVGQGADEQFFGPGTRLTVL.